These 31 T cell receptor beta chains share one sample of origin, sequenced in a study of cytomegalovirus exposure and HLA in healthy donors. Some clones are missing from TCRdb's copy, which holds only in-frame ones; the method was immunoSEQ multiplex PCR. The sample gives around 60,000 clones, roughly 94% of which show up once; less than 7% is in the top ten. Material: PBMCs. The origin of the receptors is a woman between 18 and 30 years old in good health and CMV-seropositive.

The chain recombines TRBV18 with TRBJ2-3; D gene ambiguous. Per the germline V gene, CDR1 is KGHSH and CDR2 is LQKENI. The CDR3 sequence is 17 residues long. The V gene lost 6 bases and the J gene lost 3 bases, with 22 bases spanning the gap. CDR3 coding DNA: TGTGCCAGCTCCCCCTACACCGGAGAAGCTGGGACAGATACGCAGTATTTT. Protein product: CASSPYTGEAGTDTQYF.

This sequence joins TRBV5-6 and TRBJ1-2; D unresolved. Germline V gives CDR1 SGHDT, CDR2 YYEEEE. The CDR3 spans 12 residues. The ends were cut back, 4 bases at V and 6 bases at J, with 10 bases in the middle. The CDR3 DNA is TGTGCCAGCAGCCTAAACCCCCATGGCTACACCTTC. This codes for CASSLNPHGYTF. The entire variable domain, with the rest obtained from reference TRBV5-6 and TRBJ1-2, is as follows: DAGVTQSPTHLIKTRGQQVTLRCSPKSGHDTVSWYQQALGQGPQFIFQYYEEEERQRGNFPDRFSGHQFPNYSSELNVNALLLGDSALYLCASSLNPHGYTFGSGTRLTVV.

V gene TRBV15 combines with J gene TRBJ1-2; the match to TRBD1 covers 9 bases. The CDR3 length is 15 residues. Germline assignment: CDR1 LNHNV and CDR2 YYDKDF (reference sequence). Trimming cost V 0 bases and J 3 bases; bases outside gene matches: 2. This CDR3 is CATSRDDRGDYGYTF. DNA for the CDR3: TGTGCCACCAGCAGAGACGACAGGGGGGACTATGGCTACACCTTC.

The chain carries TRBV30 and TRBJ1-1; D is unresolved. The germline V gene has CDR1 GTSNPN and CDR2 SVGIG (reference sequence). The CDR3 length is 15 residues. Trimming pared 2 bases from V and 5 bases from J, leaving 18 bases between. The CDR3 DNA is TGTGCCTGGAGTCCATACCCTGGCAGTTCAACTGAAGCTTTCTTT. This codes for CAWSPYPGSSTEAFF.

The chain employs TRBV19 and TRBJ1-5; TRBD1 agrees at 8 bases. CDR1 is LNHDA and CDR2 is SQIVND in the germline V gene (reference sequence). This CDR3 comprises 21 residues. J was trimmed by 0 bases and V by 8 bases; bases with no gene match: 24. CDR3 loop: CASLGHYGRGQGGDSNQPQHF. CDR3 bases: TGTGCCAGTCTGGGCCACTACGGACGAGGACAGGGCGGGGATAGCAATCAGCCCCAGCATTTT.

The rearrangement joins TRBV6-6 to TRBJ1-2; a weak D match, TRBD1 (6 bases). Trimming stripped 1 base from V and 5 bases from J, with 8 bases between. From germline, CDR1 is MNHNY and CDR2 SVGAGI (reference sequence). This CDR3 is 13 amino acids long. CDR3 in amino acids: CASSYYRDYGYTF. CDR3 nucleotide sequence: TGTGCCAGCAGTTACTACAGGGATTATGGCTACACCTTC.

This clone showed up just once. The chain carries TRBV6-5 and TRBJ1-5, with TRBD1 identical over 9 bases. V was clipped by 6 bases and J by 1 base; unmatched bases: 4. CDR3 length equals 15 residues. CDR1 and CDR2 (germline): MNHEY, SVGAGI. CDR3 sequence reads: CASRTGQGSNQPQHF. The CDR3 DNA reads TGTGCCAGCAGGACCGGACAGGGGAGCAATCAGCCCCAGCATTTT.

This chain links TRBV19 with TRBJ2-5; D possibly corresponds to TRBD1 (5 bases). The V and J ends lost 4 bases and 7 bases respectively, with 16 bases between them. Looked up from germline, CDR1 is LNHDA and CDR2 is SQIVND (reference sequence). The CDR3 has 14 amino acids. In DNA, the CDR3 is TGTGCCAGTAGTAACTCTCCAGGGTACGGGACCCAGTACTTC. Translated, it gives CASSNSPGYGTQYF.

The chain joins TRBV6-5 to TRBJ2-1; 7 bases are a match to TRBD2. Germline loops: CDR1 MNHEY, CDR2 SVGAGI. V was clipped by 6 bases and J by 6 bases; unmatched bases: 2. CDR3 size: 12 residues. The CDR3 nucleotides are TGTGCCAGCAGCACGGGGGGCAATGAGCAGTTCTTC. This codes for CASSTGGNEQFF.

The chain is built from TRBV14 and TRBJ1-4; D not resolved. The germline V and J ends were trimmed by 1 base and 7 bases, with 7 bases remaining between them. The CDR3 has 13 residues. The germline V gene encodes CDR1 SGHDN and CDR2 FVKESK. CDR3 sequence (DNA): TGTGCCAGCAGCCAAGTCGGGTTTGAAAAACTGTTTTTT. It is translated as CASSQVGFEKLFF.

Of note for this clone: The junction and the germline gene differ at one end; a read error may be behind it. This chain joins TRBV28 and TRBJ2-1, with no clear D. CDR3 length equals 12 residues. Germline V gives CDR1 MDHEN, CDR2 SYDVKM. The CDR3 sequence: CASNFKTPPSIF. CDR3 coding DNA: TGTGCCAGCAACTTTAAGACTCCACCGTCGATCTTC.

The CDR3 DNA is TGTGCCAGCAGCGCCAGACAGACCTTGAACACTGAAGCTTTCTTT. Amino acid sequence: CASSARQTLNTEAFF. The chain employs TRBV9 and TRBJ1-1; TRBD1 might be the D (5 bases). This CDR3 has 15 residues. Germline CDR1 and CDR2: SGDLS and YYNGEE. V lost 3 bases and J 0 bases, leaving 12 bases between the germline ends.

This chain links TRBV5-4 with TRBJ2-7; weak D call: TRBD2 (7 bases). Trimming shortened V by 2 bases and J by 4 bases, and 16 bases separated the two germline ends. The germline V gene has CDR1 SGHNT and CDR2 YYREEE (reference sequence). This CDR3 is 15 amino acids long. The CDR3 nucleotides are TGTGCCAGCAGCTTTAGTGCGGGGGCTCAATACGAGCAGTACTTC. Translated: CASSFSAGAQYEQYF.

The J gene is TRBJ2-7, the V gene TRBV19; 7 nucleotides line up with TRBD2. Trimming removed 3 bases from V and 7 bases from J; junction bases left unmatched: 12. CDR1 LNHDA and CDR2 SQIVND come from the germline V gene (reference sequence). The CDR3 length is 15 residues. CDR3 in amino acids: CASSIALADVYEQYF. The CDR3 nucleotides are TGTGCCAGTAGTATCGCCCTAGCGGACGTTTATGAGCAGTACTTC.

This clone came up a few times. This chain links TRBV9 with TRBJ1-5; TRBD1 matches at 9 bases. V lost 3 bases, J lost 2 bases, and 0 bases stayed unmatched. CDR1 is SGDLS and CDR2 is YYNGEE in the germline V gene. CDR3 length equals 14 residues. The chain's CDR3 is CASSGTGGNQPQHF. CDR3 DNA: TGTGCCAGCAGCGGGACAGGGGGCAATCAGCCCCAGCATTTT.

The V gene is TRBV28, the J gene TRBJ1-4; D is undetermined. Germline-derived CDR1 and CDR2 are MDHEN and SYDVKM. V was clipped by 9 bases and J by 3 bases, with 14 bases between them. This CDR3 is 14 amino acids long. CDR3 loop: CASRLPRANEKLFF. DNA of the CDR3: TGTGCCAGTCGCCTACCTCGGGCTAATGAAAAACTGTTTTTT.

This rearrangement joins TRBV6-1 to TRBJ2-3; D may be TRBD2 (5 bases). This CDR3 is 13 amino acids long. Germline loops: CDR1 MNHNS, CDR2 SASEGT. Trimming removed 7 bases from V and 3 bases from J, with 11 bases in between. CDR3 DNA sequence: TGTGCCAGCAACGAGGGAGTAACAGATACGCAGTATTTT. As protein: CASNEGVTDTQYF.

The genes are TRBV5-4 and TRBJ1-2; tentatively, D is TRBD1 (6 bases). The V gene's germline CDR1 is SGHNT and CDR2 YYREEE (reference sequence). Trimming stripped 1 base from V and 3 bases from J, with 13 bases between. CDR3 length: 15 amino acids. The CDR3 loop is CASSLNRVVDYGYTF. CDR3 coding DNA: TGTGCCAGCAGCTTGAACAGGGTTGTGGACTATGGCTACACCTTC.

The chain couples TRBV18 to TRBJ1-2, with D tentatively TRBD1 (5 bases). Germline CDR1 is KGHSH and CDR2 is LQKENI. The CDR3 is 15 amino acids. V lost 4 bases and J 4 bases, leaving 16 bases between the germline ends. The CDR3 is CASSQPYGGAYGYTF. For the CDR3, the DNA is TGTGCCAGCTCACAACCTTACGGGGGAGCCTATGGCTACACCTTC.

This chain connects TRBV2 to TRBJ2-5; TRBD2 agrees at 7 bases. With V trimmed by 6 bases and J by 0 bases, 1 base remained unmatched. The length of the CDR3 is 13 residues. Germline V gene data show CDR1 as SNHLY and CDR2 as FYNNEI. CDR3: CASRREYQETQYF. The CDR3 bases are TGTGCCAGCAGGCGGGAGTACCAAGAGACCCAGTACTTC.

V usage is TRBV27 and J usage is TRBJ2-1, with 9 bases aligning to TRBD2. Germline trimming cut 5 bases from V and 10 bases from J; bases unmatched to any gene: 18. The germline V gene has CDR1 MNHEY and CDR2 SMNVEV (reference sequence). The CDR3 extends over 17 amino acids. The CDR3 is CASSPLVTSGKTWEQFF. The CDR3 coding sequence is TGTGCCAGCAGTCCCCTCGTGACTAGCGGCAAGACTTGGGAGCAGTTCTTC.

The chain is built from TRBV7-6 and TRBJ2-7, with TRBD1 identical over 8 bases. From germline, CDR1 is SGHVS and CDR2 FNYEAQ. V dropped 5 bases and J dropped 4; count of bases not matched to a gene: 10. The CDR3 consists of 15 residues. The CDR3 here is CASSPDAGGAYEQYF. CDR3 nucleotide sequence: TGTGCCAGCAGCCCCGACGCAGGGGGCGCGTACGAGCAGTACTTC.

This chain joins TRBV5-1 and TRBJ1-1; TRBD1 agrees at 7 bases. CDR3 length: 13 amino acids. V lost 4 bases, J lost 0 bases, and 0 bases stayed unmatched. CDR1 SGHRS and CDR2 YFSETQ come from the germline V gene. DNA of the CDR3: TGCGCCAGCAGCGGGACAGTGAACACTGAAGCTTTCTTT. As protein: CASSGTVNTEAFF.

V is TRBV30 and J is TRBJ2-5, with 11 positions matching TRBD1. With V trimmed by 3 bases and J by 4 bases, 4 bases remained unmatched. The V gene's germline CDR1 is GTSNPN and CDR2 SVGIG (reference sequence). This CDR3 region has 14 residues. The chain's CDR3 is CAWSRTGGRETQYF. In DNA form, the CDR3 reads TGTGCCTGGAGCAGGACAGGGGGCCGAGAGACCCAGTACTTC.

The chain uses TRBV7-2 and TRBJ2-5, with 13 nucleotides matching TRBD2. The CDR3 covers 15 residues. With V trimmed by 4 bases and J by 5 bases, 4 bases remained unmatched. Germline V lookup: CDR1 SGHTA, CDR2 FQGNSA. The CDR3 DNA reads as TGTGCCAGCAGCTCGGGACTAGCGGGACCGGAGACCCAGTACTTC. Translated: CASSSGLAGPETQYF.

This clone was recorded once. The J gene is TRBJ2-3, the V gene TRBV4-2, with a possible D match to TRBD1 (8 bases). The CDR3 consists of 18 residues. The V end lost 0 bases, the J end lost 5 bases, and 21 bases lay between the germline ends. Germline lookup yields CDR1 LGHNA and CDR2 YNFKEQ. This CDR3 reads CASSQERIWTGRGDTQYF. Written as DNA, the CDR3 is TGTGCCAGCAGCCAAGAACGCATTTGGACAGGGAGGGGAGATACGCAGTATTTT.

The V and J genes are TRBV11-2 and TRBJ2-7; 12 nucleotides line up with TRBD2. The V gene end was trimmed by 5 bases and the J gene end by 2 bases; junction bases not matched to a gene: 4. Germline V gives CDR1 SGHAT, CDR2 FQNNGV. This CDR3 contains 15 residues. The CDR3 region is CASSPRLAGAYEQYF. The CDR3 region has the DNA TGTGCCAGCAGCCCCCGACTAGCGGGGGCCTACGAGCAGTACTTC.

V is TRBV9 and J is TRBJ1-2, with TRBD1 matching over 8 bases. This CDR3 contains 14 residues. Germline V gene data show CDR1 as SGDLS and CDR2 as YYNGEE. The V gene end was trimmed by 3 bases and the J gene end by 6 bases; junction bases not matched to a gene: 7. CDR3 nucleotide sequence: TGTGCCAGCAGCGGACGACAGGGGCTGGATGGCTACACCTTC. This translates into CASSGRQGLDGYTF.

The chain is built from TRBV30 and TRBJ1-2, with a weak D call TRBD1 (6 bases). Per germline, CDR1 GTSNPN and CDR2 SVGIG (reference sequence). The CDR3 covers 12 residues. Trimming removed 2 bases from V and 6 bases from J, with 10 bases in between. CDR3 loop: CAWSTGYHGYTF. CDR3 in DNA: TGTGCCTGGAGTACAGGGTATCATGGCTACACCTTC.

V and J are TRBV9 and TRBJ2-3; D perhaps matches TRBD2 (5 bases). V was cut by 4 bases and J by 8 bases, with 20 bases left in between. Germline V CDR1 and CDR2: SGDLS, YYNGEE. CDR3 length: 15 residues. CDR3 sequence (DNA): TGTGCCAGCAGCCCGCGGTTCGTCCCCGCGGGTACGCAGTATTTT. Residues: CASSPRFVPAGTQYF.

The chain recombines TRBV7-8 with TRBJ2-1; possibly TRBD2 for D (5 bases). Germline CDR1 SGHVS, CDR2 FQNEAQ. Trimming left V 5 bases short and J 9 bases short, with 20 bases between. The CDR3 sequence is 15 residues long. The CDR3 spells CASSPRAGLVTEQFF. CDR3 DNA: TGTGCCAGCAGCCCTCGGGCGGGTCTAGTCACTGAGCAGTTCTTC.